This paragraph covers one TCR beta chain sequence. The sample belongs to a study of blood T cell repertoires in COVID-19. As for the study in general: There were acute and convalescent COVID-19 samples, and they came from the United States, Italy and Spain.

Original handling: Reference gene primer amplification yielded estimated nucleated cell counts. Libraries were prepared by immunoSEQ multiplex PCR; TCRdb keeps only in-frame clonotypes and omits some of them. V and J calls and clone size are given by that table; D and trimming were obtained from the DNA. The sample includes 200,000 to 250,000 clones, roughly nine tenths of them seen just once. Trimming left V 0 bases short and J 0 bases short, with 7 bases between. Germline CDR1 and CDR2: SGHRS and YFSETQ. This CDR3 is 16 amino acids long. This receptor was identified in a man in his fifties or sixties with COVID-19, enrolled during active disease. The chain carries TRBV5-1 and TRBJ2-6; possible D gene TRBD1, 6 bases. Material: peripheral blood. The CDR3 DNA reads TGCGCCAGCAGCTTGGAGGGGGACTCTGGGGCCAACGTCCTGACTTTC. This gives the protein CASSLEGDSGANVLTF.